Presented here are 27 T cell receptor beta chains from one specimen sequenced in a study of shared clonotypes between healthy human individuals. Sequencing used immunoSEQ multiplex PCR; TCRdb keeps in-frame clones, though not all of them. The sample lists 2 million to 2.5 million clones, 90% to 96% occurring once. Sequencing was performed on naive CD4+ T cells sorted from blood. Subset noted: CD45RA+ positively selected. These receptor sequences come from a man between 18 and 35 years old in good health.

The CDR3 DNA sequence: TGTGCCAGCAGCTTAATCGACAGGGATAATTCACCCCTCCACTTT. Its translation: CASSLIDRDNSPLHF. This chain links TRBV7-2 with TRBJ1-6; 7 nucleotides match TRBD1. The CDR3 length is 15 residues. The ends lost 2 bases at V and 5 bases at J; junction bases unmatched: 3. Germline CDR1 reads SGHTA; CDR2 reads FQGNSA.

The chain employs TRBV5-1 and TRBJ1-1, with D hard to call. The CDR3 sequence is 15 residues long. Germline V lookup: CDR1 SGHRS, CDR2 YFSETQ. Trimming removed 0 bases at V and 4 bases at J, with 13 bases between. CDR3 DNA: TGCGCCAGCAGCTTGGAGGTCCTAGGTGGCACTGAAGCTTTCTTT. Encoded protein: CASSLEVLGGTEAFF.

The chain combines TRBV5-4 with TRBJ2-5; a weak D match, TRBD1 (5 bases). Trimming pared 4 bases from V and 5 bases from J, leaving 12 bases between. Germline CDR1 and CDR2: SGHNT and YYREEE (reference sequence). The CDR3 has 13 residues. The DNA of the CDR3 is TGTGCCAGCAGCGGCAGGGCAGTTGAGACCCAGTACTTC. Translated, it gives CASSGRAVETQYF.

The chain carries TRBV5-1 and TRBJ2-5, with 8 nucleotides matching TRBD1. CDR1 and CDR2 from the germline V gene are SGHRS and YFSETQ. The trim removed 2 bases at V and 4 bases at J, leaving 7 bases unmatched. This CDR3 has 15 residues. The CDR3: CASSFEGQGVETQYF. The CDR3 bases are TGCGCCAGCAGCTTTGAAGGACAGGGTGTAGAGACCCAGTACTTC.

In regard to this clone: Other DNA sequences in the same sample also yield this CDR3. CDR3 sequence: CASSIRTGGNTEAFF. CDR3 DNA: TGCGCCAGCAGCATCAGGACAGGGGGGAACACTGAAGCTTTCTTT. This sequence joins TRBV5-1 and TRBJ1-1; TRBD1 agrees at 10 bases. Unmatched junction bases numbered 4, after V lost 4 bases and J lost 1 base. The CDR3 has 15 residues. Germline V gives CDR1 SGHRS, CDR2 YFSETQ.

This chain links TRBV7-2 with TRBJ1-5; unclear D gene. The germline V gene encodes CDR1 SGHTA and CDR2 FQGNSA. V gave up 0 bases and J gave up 0 bases, with 3 bases separating them. There are 14 residues in the CDR3. The CDR3 coding sequence is TGTGCCAGCAGCTTAGCAACTAGCAATCAGCCCCAGCATTTT. Amino acid sequence: CASSLATSNQPQHF.

The chain joins TRBV6-5 to TRBJ2-2; D uncertain. Germline V gene data show CDR1 as MNHEY and CDR2 as SVGAGI. This CDR3 is built from 12 residues. Between the trimmed V and J ends, which lost 5 bases and 4 bases, there was a span of 5 bases. CDR3 loop: CASSPSTGELFF. The CDR3, as DNA: TGTGCCAGCAGTCCCAGCACCGGGGAGCTGTTTTTT.

This clone came up a few times. The chain uses TRBV14 and TRBJ1-4; D is ambiguous. Germline-derived CDR1 and CDR2 are SGHDN and FVKESK. CDR3 size: 16 residues. V was cut by 0 bases and J by 7 bases, with 15 bases left in between. The CDR3 nucleotides are TGTGCCAGCAGCCAAGAGTGGGGAGGCGGAGGTGAAAAACTGTTTTTT. Amino acid sequence: CASSQEWGGGGEKLFF.

The chain couples TRBV5-1 to TRBJ2-3; 9 bases fit TRBD2. The junction had 7 bases not matched to a gene; V was cut back by 3 bases and J by 5 bases. CDR3 length equals 15 residues. CDR1 and CDR2 (germline): SGHRS, YFSETQ. CDR3 nucleotides: TGCGCCAGCAGCTCCCTAGCGGGGCGAGGAGATACGCAGTATTTT. It is translated as CASSSLAGRGDTQYF.

This clone has only one observation. This chain links TRBV7-2 with TRBJ1-3, with D perhaps matching TRBD1 (6 bases). This CDR3 has 16 residues. The V end was cut by 5 bases, the J end by 0 bases, with 14 bases between. CDR1 is SGHTA, CDR2 FQGNSA, per germline. The CDR3 here is CASSRGGISSGNTIYF. The CDR3 nucleotides read TGTGCCAGCAGCCGAGGGGGAATCTCCTCTGGAAACACCATATATTTT.

The rearrangement joins TRBV27 to TRBJ1-2; a weak D match, TRBD1 (5 bases). This CDR3 spans 14 amino acids. Trimming took off 3 bases at V and 1 base at J, with 9 bases between the two ends. Germline assignment: CDR1 MNHEY and CDR2 SMNVEV (reference sequence). CDR3 amino acids: CASSFRANNYGYTF. The CDR3 DNA is TGTGCCAGCAGTTTCAGGGCGAATAACTATGGCTACACCTTC.

The chain combines TRBV9 with TRBJ2-1, with TRBD2 as a possible D gene (6 bases). Looked up from germline, CDR1 is SGDLS and CDR2 is YYNGEE. The CDR3 contains 16 residues. V gave up 0 bases and J gave up 2 bases, with 12 bases separating them. CDR3 nucleotides: TGTGCCAGCAGCGTAGCCGACGGGAGTCCCTACAATGAGCAGTTCTTC. This encodes CASSVADGSPYNEQFF.

This chain uses TRBV4-3 with TRBJ1-6; 7 bases are shared with TRBD1. The germline gives CDR1 LGHNA, CDR2 YSLEER. The V gene end was trimmed by 3 bases and the J gene end by 7 bases; junction bases not matched to a gene: 6. The length of the CDR3 is 15 residues. In nucleotides, the CDR3 is TGCGCCAGCAGCCAGAGGGACAGTTCAAATTCACCCCTCCACTTT. Translating gives CASSQRDSSNSPLHF.

In this sample, this clone turned up once. V gene TRBV5-1 combines with J gene TRBJ1-2; D not resolved. This CDR3 region has 14 residues. Per the germline V gene, CDR1 is SGHRS and CDR2 is YFSETQ. Trimming took 0 bases from V and 4 from J, leaving 10 bases between them. CDR3 residues: CASSLEARFYGYTF. The CDR3 DNA reads as TGCGCCAGCAGCTTGGAGGCACGATTCTATGGCTACACCTTC.

The V call is TRBV28, the J call TRBJ2-7; tentatively, D is TRBD1 or TRBD2 (5 bases each). Germline V gene lookup returns CDR1 MDHEN and CDR2 SYDVKM. The CDR3 consists of 15 residues. The germline V and J ends were trimmed by 6 bases and 2 bases, with 17 bases remaining between them. The CDR3 DNA reads as TGTGCCAGCAGGCGTGACCCGGGACCTGCCTACGAGCAGTACTTC. Amino acids: CASRRDPGPAYEQYF.

A remark on this clone: Other DNA sequences in this sample translate to the same CDR3. The V gene is TRBV20-1, the J gene TRBJ1-1, with unresolved D. The germline V gene has CDR1 DFQATT and CDR2 SNEGSKA (reference sequence). Deletions cut 0 bases from V and 4 bases from J, with 3 bases between. CDR3 size: 11 residues. In DNA, the CDR3 is TGCAGTGCTAGAGAGCGCACTGAAGCTTTCTTT. Encoded protein: CSARERTEAFF.

The chain uses TRBV9 and TRBJ1-1; 7 nucleotides line up with TRBD1. The germline gives CDR1 SGDLS, CDR2 YYNGEE. V was pared by 3 bases and J by 7 bases, with 15 bases of the junction left unmatched. There are 16 residues in the CDR3. The CDR3 bases are TGTGCCAGCAGCGAGGGACAGAGCCAACTAATTGATGAAGCTTTCTTT. It is translated as CASSEGQSQLIDEAFF.

The chain couples TRBV10-3 to TRBJ1-2, with a weak D call TRBD1 (6 bases). Trimming pared 3 bases from V and 5 bases from J, leaving 10 bases between. CDR1 is ENHRY and CDR2 is SYGVKD in the germline V gene. The CDR3 is 13 amino acids. CDR3 DNA sequence: TGTGCCATCAGTGATAATCAGGGGTATGGCTACACCTTC. This gives the protein CAISDNQGYGYTF.

The genes are TRBV11-2 and TRBJ2-3, with 8 bases identical to TRBD2. Trimming removed 5 bases from V and 6 bases from J; junction bases left unmatched: 10. CDR1 is SGHAT and CDR2 is FQNNGV in the germline V gene. This CDR3 is 15 amino acids long. CDR3 sequence reads: CASSRQRGWRDTQYF. CDR3 DNA sequence: TGTGCCAGCAGCCGCCAGCGGGGGTGGCGGGATACGCAGTATTTT. Full variable domain (remainder filled in from reference TRBV11-2 and TRBJ2-3): EAGVAQSPRYKIIEKRQSVAFWCNPISGHATLYWYQQILGQGPKLLIQFQNNGVVDDSQLPKDRFSAERLKGVDSTLKIQPAKLEDSAVYLCASSRQRGWRDTQYFGPGTRLTVL.

The chain has TRBV28 and TRBJ1-2; 8 bases align to TRBD1. V shed 6 bases and J 4 bases; nucleotides not matched to a gene: 7. Germline lookup yields CDR1 MDHEN and CDR2 SYDVKM. The CDR3 totals 14 residues. This CDR3 reads CASRLTGAGYGYTF. In nucleotides, the CDR3 is TGTGCCAGCAGGCTGACAGGGGCGGGCTATGGCTACACCTTC.

The chain couples TRBV5-4 to TRBJ2-5; 7 bases are a match to TRBD1. Trimming removed 4 bases from V and 2 bases from J; junction bases left unmatched: 8. CDR3 length equals 15 residues. Germline V gene sequence: CDR1 SGHNT, CDR2 YYREEE (reference sequence). The CDR3, as DNA: TGTGCCAGCAGCCGGATACCGGGACAGCAAGAGACCCAGTACTTC. Translated: CASSRIPGQQETQYF.

The V call is TRBV4-1, the J call TRBJ2-7, with TRBD1 matching over 9 bases. V lost 3 bases to trimming and J lost 2 bases; unmatched junction nucleotides: 8. The CDR3 spans 16 residues. Looked up from germline, CDR1 is MGHRA and CDR2 is YSYEKL. The CDR3 reads CASSQGTGHRPYEQYF. CDR3 sequence (DNA): TGCGCCAGCAGCCAGGGGACAGGGCATCGCCCCTACGAGCAGTACTTC.

The chain has TRBV6-5 and TRBJ2-7, with TRBD2 matching 9 bases. Germline CDR1 MNHEY, CDR2 SVGAGI. This CDR3 spans 14 amino acids. Germline trimming cut 2 bases from V and 2 bases from J; bases unmatched to any gene: 1. The CDR3 here is CASSYASGAYEQYF. DNA of the CDR3: TGTGCCAGCAGTTACGCTAGCGGGGCCTACGAGCAGTACTTC.

The CDR3 protein is CASSLTGFPEAFF. The CDR3 nucleotides are TGTGCCAGCAGCCTCACAGGGTTCCCTGAAGCTTTCTTT. The genes are TRBV7-2 and TRBJ1-1; perhaps TRBD1 as D (6 bases). V shed 5 bases and J shed 6 bases, with 13 bases lying between them. CDR3 length equals 13 residues. CDR1 is SGHTA and CDR2 is FQGNSA in the germline V gene.

This chain uses TRBV2 with TRBJ2-2, with TRBD1 identical over 7 bases. Trimming at V came to 6 bases and at J to 1 base, leaving 8 bases not matched to a gene. This CDR3 is 16 amino acids long. The germline V gene has CDR1 SNHLY and CDR2 FYNNEI. CDR3 protein: CASRQQGPMNTGELFF. Here the CDR3 DNA reads TGTGCCAGCAGACAACAGGGGCCCATGAACACCGGGGAGCTGTTTTTT.

In regard to this clone: Other nucleotide sequences in the sample specify the same CDR3. The chain joins TRBV5-1 to TRBJ1-2; 7 bases are a match to TRBD1. V was clipped by 2 bases and J by 7 bases; unmatched bases: 2. The CDR3 loop spans 12 amino acids. Germline values: CDR1 SGHRS, CDR2 YFSETQ. CDR3: CASSFDRAGYTF. CDR3 nucleotide sequence: TGCGCCAGCAGCTTTGACAGGGCTGGCTACACCTTC.

The chain has TRBV28 and TRBJ2-2; 9 nucleotides match TRBD2. V shed 7 bases, J shed 7 bases, and the junction held 7 bases outside the gene matches. CDR1 is MDHEN, CDR2 SYDVKM, per germline. The CDR3 totals 14 residues. CDR3: CASTGGRALGELFF. CDR3 DNA sequence: TGTGCCAGCACCGGCGGGAGGGCCCTCGGGGAGCTGTTTTTT.